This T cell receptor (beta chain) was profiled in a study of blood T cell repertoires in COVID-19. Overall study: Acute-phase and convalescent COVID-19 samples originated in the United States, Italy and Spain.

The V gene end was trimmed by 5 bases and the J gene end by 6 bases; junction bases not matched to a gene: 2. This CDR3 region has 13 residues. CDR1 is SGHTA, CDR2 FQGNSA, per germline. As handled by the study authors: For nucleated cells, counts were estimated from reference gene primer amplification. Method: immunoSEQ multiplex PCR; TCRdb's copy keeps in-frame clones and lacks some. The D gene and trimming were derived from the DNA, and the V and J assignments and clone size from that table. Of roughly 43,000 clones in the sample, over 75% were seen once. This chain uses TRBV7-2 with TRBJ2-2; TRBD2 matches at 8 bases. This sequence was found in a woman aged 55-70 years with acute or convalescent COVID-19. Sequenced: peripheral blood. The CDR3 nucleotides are TGTGCCAGCAGCATGCGGGGGGCCGGGGAGCTGTTTTTT. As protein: CASSMRGAGELFF.